This section outlines one T cell receptor beta chain sequence together with its context. Its antigen remains unknown. The CDR3 is made up of 14 amino acids. The V gene end was trimmed by 4 bases and the J gene end by 7 bases; junction bases not matched to a gene: 1. CDR1 is MNHEY and CDR2 is SVGAGI in the germline V gene. The protocol was immunoSEQ multiplex PCR, while the TCRdb copy is restricted to in-frame clones and leaves out a portion. The table has tens of thousands of clones, over 90% seen once. This record comes from a study of T cell clones after liver transplantation. Across the study: TCRbeta sequencing after a pre-transplant mixed lymphocyte reaction identified graft-donor-reactive clones, later tracked in post-transplant blood. Samples came pre-transplant, pre-randomization before withdrawal, and post-randomization after withdrawal ended. Study-level points and caveats: Graft donor-reactive T cells possibly entered the graft instead of undergoing deletion.

This TCR derives from a human patient who received a liver transplant. Among the T cells, some may be from the graft donor. This specimen was CD4+ T cells from blood, taken nearly 26 months after liver transplant. This chain links TRBV6-5 with TRBJ2-2; TRBD1 aligns across 12 bases. The CDR3 loop is CASSWDRGRGELFF. DNA for the CDR3: TGTGCCAGCAGTTGGGACAGGGGGCGCGGGGAGCTGTTTTTT.